This T cell receptor (beta chain) was observed in a study of post-analysis software for immune sequencing data. CDR3 length: 14 amino acids. The V gene lost 4 bases and the J gene lost 0 bases, with 13 bases spanning the gap. From germline, CDR1 is DFQATT and CDR2 SNEGSKA (reference sequence). Turning to this clonotype: Its antigen is as yet unknown.

Broader study findings: With TRBV5-6, TRBV5-1 and TRBV20-1 included, about five TRBV segments were more frequent in patients than in controls. A significant reduction in normalized Chao1 diversity was observed in multiple sclerosis patients versus controls.

Prepared libraries of TCR beta cDNA carried unique molecular identifiers. When roughly 0.9 to 10 million T cells were used, they gave a few hundred thousand cDNA molecules. A single record per CDR3 protein comes from TCRdb applying MiXCR to the PCR reads. The table records around 770,000 distinct CDR3 sequences, about half of them present only once. The sequencing input was blood. The source is a girl aged 10 to 17 with multiple sclerosis. The genes are TRBV20-1 and TRBJ2-7; possible D gene TRBD1, 6 bases. CDR3 nucleotide sequence: TGCAGTGCTACCGATGTCAGGGGCTCCTACGAGCAGTACTTC. Residues: CSATDVRGSYEQYF.